Reported below is one T cell receptor (beta chain). This specimen belongs to a study of blood T cell repertoires in COVID-19. Background on the study: Samples taken during acute and convalescent COVID-19 were collected in the United States, Italy and Spain. The analysed material was cDNA or gDNA that came from T cells, B-cell-depleted T cells, or PBMCs.

Those who participated ranged in age from roughly 18 to 90 years and resided in about two dozen US areas. Cohorts were assigned according to the clinical history that participants reported. The V end was cut by 6 bases, the J end by 3 bases, with 11 bases between. The CDR3 contains 13 residues. The data were produced by immunoSEQ multiplex PCR, yet TCRdb's version contains in-frame clones alone and is incomplete. The sample lists about 240,000 clones; 70% to 90% were seen once. This chain links TRBV12-3 or TRBV12-4 with TRBJ1-2; D is uncertain. The specimen sequenced was PBMCs or T cells enriched from blood (not recorded which). The receptor was derived from a woman aged 35 to 49 with acute COVID-19. The CDR3, as DNA: TGTGCCAGCAGACCCGGAGGGTACTATGGCTACACCTTC. This codes for CASRPGGYYGYTF.